This T cell receptor beta chain was captured by sequencing in a study of vaccination effects on CD4 cells after COVID-19. Libraries were prepared by immunoSEQ multiplex PCR; TCRdb keeps only in-frame clonotypes and omits some of them. This table has around 16,000 clones, roughly 76% appearing once. Expansion of antigen-specific CD4+ T cells with viral peptide pools was carried out by the ViraFEST assay before sequencing. The culture ran for 10 to 11 days, and then CD4+ T cells were isolated. Each participant was given two doses of one vaccine (BNT162b2 or mRNA-1273). Every well got over 1.5 million PBMC, which were grown with 10 IU/ml IL-2 and 8.5 to 10 ug/ml peptides. On this clone itself: The antigen is not known.

Study findings and constraints: Late after vaccination, infection- and vaccine-induced clones showed marked clonal contraction. Healthy vaccinees' vaccine-induced clones included only 1 of 255 cross-reacting with common cold coronaviruses.

V was pared by 8 bases and J by 1 base, with 14 bases between. The CDR3 is made up of 14 amino acids. Germline CDR1 and CDR2: SGHAT and FQNNGV. J is TRBJ1-2 and V is TRBV11-2; maybe TRBD1 (5 bases). The sequence was collected from a human donor who received a COVID-19 vaccine. The sample consisted of CD4+ T cells from PBMCs cultured with HCoV-NL63 spike peptides, taken after COVID-19 vaccination. The CDR3 bases are TGTGCCAGCGGCCGGGACGGGATTAACTATGGCTACACCTTC. As protein: CASGRDGINYGYTF. Drawing the rest from reference TRBV11-2 and TRBJ1-2, the complete variable domain is EAGVAQSPRYKIIEKRQSVAFWCNPISGHATLYWYQQILGQGPKLLIQFQNNGVVDDSQLPKDRFSAERLKGVDSTLKIQPAKLEDSAVYLCASGRDGINYGYTFGSGTRLTVV.